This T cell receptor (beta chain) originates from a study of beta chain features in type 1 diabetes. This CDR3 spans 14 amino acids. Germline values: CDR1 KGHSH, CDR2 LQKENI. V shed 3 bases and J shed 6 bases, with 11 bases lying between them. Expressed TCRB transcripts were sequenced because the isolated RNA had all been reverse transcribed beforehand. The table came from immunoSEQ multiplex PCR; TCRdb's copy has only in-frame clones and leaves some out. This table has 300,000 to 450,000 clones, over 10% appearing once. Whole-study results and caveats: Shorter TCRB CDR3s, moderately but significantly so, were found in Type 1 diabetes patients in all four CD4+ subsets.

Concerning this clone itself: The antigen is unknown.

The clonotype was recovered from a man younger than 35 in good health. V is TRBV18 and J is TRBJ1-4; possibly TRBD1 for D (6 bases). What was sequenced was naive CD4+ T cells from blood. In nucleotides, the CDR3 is TGTGCCAGCTCACCCGGGACAAGGCATGAAAAACTGTTTTTT. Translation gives CASSPGTRHEKLFF. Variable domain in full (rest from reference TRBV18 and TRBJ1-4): NAGVMQNPRHLVRRRGQEARLRCSPMKGHSHVYWYRQLPEEGLKFMVYLQKENIIDESGMPKERFSAEFPKEGPSILRIQQVVRGDSAAYFCASSPGTRHEKLFFGSGTQLSVL.